Following are 17 T cell receptor beta chains from one sample sequenced in a study of OX40 agonist ivuxolimab in advanced cancers. Generated by immunoSEQ multiplex PCR, the TCRdb table keeps only in-frame clones and is missing some. The repertoire includes 70,000 to 80,000 clones, 94% of them detected once, and about 15% sits in the top ten. The sequencing used CD4+ or CD8+ T cells sorted from blood, collected in a trial of the OX40 agonist ivuxolimab. These TCRs come from an adult with an advanced solid tumor such as melanoma, head and neck, liver or kidney cancer.

The DNA for the CDR3 is TGCGCCAGCAGCCAAGAAGCCAGGGGCTCCGTCGAGCAGTACTTC. Its protein is CASSQEARGSVEQYF. V is TRBV4-1 and J is TRBJ2-7; D might be TRBD1 (6 bases). The V gene lost 0 bases and the J gene lost 6 bases, with 15 bases spanning the gap. CDR1 is MGHRA, CDR2 YSYEKL, per germline. The CDR3 is made up of 15 amino acids.

The rearrangement joins TRBV28 to TRBJ1-5, with D unclear. The CDR3 loop spans 15 amino acids. Trimming stripped 3 bases from V and 1 base from J, with 10 bases between. Germline values: CDR1 MDHEN, CDR2 SYDVKM. The CDR3 bases are TGTGCCAGCAGTTTTCGGAAAAGGAGCAATCAGCCCCAGCATTTT. Its translation is CASSFRKRSNQPQHF.

This rearrangement joins TRBV5-6 to TRBJ2-7, with D maybe TRBD2 (5 bases). CDR1 and CDR2 from the germline V gene are SGHDT and YYEEEE. The CDR3 totals 13 residues. Trimming left V 4 bases short and J 5 bases short, with 13 bases between. The CDR3 loop reads CASSPVGSHEQYF. The CDR3 region has the DNA TGTGCCAGCAGCCCCGTGGGGAGCCACGAGCAGTACTTC.

The V call is TRBV4-1, the J call TRBJ1-1, with a weak D call TRBD1 (6 bases). The germline V gene has CDR1 MGHRA and CDR2 YSYEKL. Trimming cost V 3 bases and J 5 bases, with 16 bases left between them. This CDR3 contains 15 residues. The CDR3 spells CASSQRGGGMTEAFF. DNA of the CDR3: TGCGCCAGCAGCCAGAGAGGGGGAGGGATGACTGAAGCTTTCTTT.

The genes are TRBV9 and TRBJ2-3; the match to TRBD2 covers 8 bases. Germline-derived CDR1 and CDR2 are SGDLS and YYNGEE. This CDR3 comprises 17 residues. The V and J ends lost 4 bases and 5 bases, in that order; junction bases with no gene match: 15. The CDR3 here is CASSPRPGGGHGDTQYF. The CDR3 DNA is TGTGCCAGCAGCCCCCGCCCGGGCGGGGGGCATGGAGATACGCAGTATTTT.

The chain has TRBV27 and TRBJ2-4; D not resolved. The CDR3 consists of 16 residues. V was trimmed by 6 bases and J by 1 base, leaving 16 bases between them. CDR1 and CDR2 (germline): MNHEY, SMNVEV (reference sequence). CDR3 sequence (DNA): TGTGCCAGCAGCTTCGACTTTTATATGGCCAAAAACATTCAGTACTTC. Translating it yields CASSFDFYMAKNIQYF.

The V call is TRBV19, the J call TRBJ1-1; D possibly corresponds to TRBD1 (5 bases). CDR3 size: 13 residues. Germline values: CDR1 LNHDA, CDR2 SQIVND (reference sequence). Trimming cost V 3 bases and J 5 bases, with 10 bases left between them. CDR3 bases: TGTGCCAGTAGTATGGGTGGGGGAACTGAAGCTTTCTTT. This sequence encodes CASSMGGGTEAFF.

The V gene is TRBV6-5, the J gene TRBJ1-1; 8 positions agree with TRBD1. This CDR3 has 14 amino acids. From germline, CDR1 is MNHEY and CDR2 SVGAGI. The ends lost 7 bases at V and 4 bases at J; junction bases unmatched: 8. CDR3 region: CASNPDREATEAFF. The CDR3 coding sequence is TGTGCCAGCAACCCGGACAGGGAGGCCACTGAAGCTTTCTTT.

V usage is TRBV7-7 and J usage is TRBJ1-3; 10 positions agree with TRBD1. In germline, CDR1 is SSHAT, CDR2 FNYEAQ (reference sequence). Unmatched junction bases numbered 4, after V lost 5 bases and J lost 9 bases. This CDR3 region has 13 residues. The chain's CDR3 is CASSPGQGGTIYF. The CDR3 DNA sequence: TGTGCCAGCAGCCCAGGACAGGGGGGCACCATATATTTT. The complete variable domain, with remaining parts taken from reference TRBV7-7 and TRBJ1-3, reads GAGVSQSPRYKVTKRGQDVTLRCDPISSHATLYWYQQALGQGPEFLTYFNYEAQPDKSGLPSDRFSAERPEGSISTLTIQRTEQRDSAMYRCASSPGQGGTIYFGEGSWLTVV.

J is TRBJ2-7 and V is TRBV13; no definite D call. The V gene lost 1 base and the J gene lost 1 base, with 11 bases spanning the gap. Looked up from germline, CDR1 is PRHDT and CDR2 is FYEKMQ (reference sequence). There are 15 residues in the CDR3. This CDR3 is CASSLADPGSYEQYF. DNA of the CDR3: TGTGCCAGCAGCTTAGCAGACCCCGGTTCCTACGAGCAGTACTTC.

This rearrangement joins TRBV10-3 to TRBJ2-7, with D possibly TRBD1 on 8 matching bases. Germline CDR1 is ENHRY and CDR2 is SYGVKD. V shed 3 bases and J shed 3 bases, with 12 bases lying between them. The CDR3 loop spans 14 amino acids. The CDR3 coding sequence is TGTGCCATCAGTGAAGCGGGACAGGACTACGAGCAGTACTTC. It translates to CAISEAGQDYEQYF.

This rearrangement joins TRBV19 to TRBJ2-7; D is uncertain. The CDR3 runs to 18 residues. V dropped 3 bases and J dropped 3 bases, with 24 bases sitting between them. Germline V lookup: CDR1 LNHDA, CDR2 SQIVND (reference sequence). The CDR3 DNA reads as TGTGCCAGTAGTATTTACCCCACCCTTGGACGGGTCGTCTACGAGCAGTACTTC. Translating gives CASSIYPTLGRVVYEQYF. The full variable domain, completed using reference TRBV19 and TRBJ2-7, is DGGITQSPKYLFRKEGQNVTLSCEQNLNHDAMYWYRQDPGQGLRLIYYSQIVNDFQKGDIAEGYSVSREKKESFPLTVTSAQKNPTAFYLCASSIYPTLGRVVYEQYFGPGTRLTVT.

V gene TRBV18 combines with J gene TRBJ2-1; no firm D call. The CDR3 is made up of 12 amino acids. In germline, CDR1 is KGHSH, CDR2 LQKENI. Trimming shortened V by 1 base and J by 6 bases, and 4 bases separated the two germline ends. CDR3 amino acids: CASSPQGNEQFF. The CDR3 DNA follows: TGTGCCAGCTCACCACAGGGCAATGAGCAGTTCTTC.

V is TRBV7-8 and J is TRBJ2-4; TRBD2 is a possible D gene (5 bases). Germline-derived CDR1 and CDR2 are SGHVS and FQNEAQ. V was trimmed by 2 bases and J by 3 bases, leaving 17 bases between them. This CDR3 contains 17 residues. The DNA for the CDR3 is TGTGCCAGCAGCTTAAGTAGGACTCTGGAAGGCAAAAACATTCAGTACTTC. It is translated as CASSLSRTLEGKNIQYF.

The gene calls are TRBV7-2 and TRBJ2-7, with 12 bases aligning to TRBD1. After removal of 5 bases from V and 0 bases from J, the junction contained 11 bases not matched to a gene. Germline lookup yields CDR1 SGHTA and CDR2 FQGNSA. The CDR3 is made up of 18 amino acids. CDR3: CASSPSGTGGPLSYEQYF. In nucleotides, the CDR3 is TGTGCCAGCAGCCCCTCCGGGACAGGGGGCCCCCTCTCCTACGAGCAGTACTTC. The full variable domain, with the rest looked up from reference TRBV7-2 and TRBJ2-7, is GAGVSQSPSNKVTEKGKDVELRCDPISGHTALYWYRQSLGQGLEFLIYFQGNSAPDKSGLPSDRFSAERTGGSVSTLTIQRTQQEDSAVYLCASSPSGTGGPLSYEQYFGPGTRLTVT.

The genes are TRBV9 and TRBJ2-1; 8 nucleotides agree with TRBD2. V trimming: 3 bases; J trimming: 3 bases; junction bases outside the gene matches: 5. The CDR3 has 15 amino acids. From germline, CDR1 is SGDLS and CDR2 YYNGEE. CDR3 in DNA: TGTGCCAGCAGCGGTAGCGGGACCAACTACAATGAGCAGTTCTTC. Translated: CASSGSGTNYNEQFF.

This chain uses TRBV27 with TRBJ1-3; D call uncertain. Germline V gene sequence: CDR1 MNHEY, CDR2 SMNVEV (reference sequence). V was shortened by 5 bases and J by 4 bases, with 12 bases between the two germline ends. This CDR3 is built from 14 residues. This CDR3 reads CASSPTFGGNTIYF. The CDR3 DNA is TGTGCCAGCAGTCCAACATTCGGAGGAAACACCATATATTTT.